The rows below give T cell receptor beta chains drawn from one sample of a study of CD8+ T cells in alopecia areata. Sequencing was performed with immunoSEQ multiplex PCR; in TCRdb, only in-frame clones are kept and a portion is missing. The sample lists over 150,000 clones, 50% to 65% occurring once. The material sequenced was CD4+ T cells sorted from blood, taken at week 24, from a patient treated with tofacitinib. The receptors originated from a human donor with alopecia areata. The CDR3 runs from the conserved cysteine through the conserved F or W.

>TRBJ2-3|TRBV29-1
CSVERTGVADTQYF
>TRBJ1-2|TRBV30
CAWSAQVGGSGYTF
>TRBJ2-1|TRBV2
CASLKSGTGYNEQFF
>TRBJ1-1|TRBV29-1
CSVGLRLNTEAFF
>TRBJ1-4|TRBV29-1
CSYAVSNEKLFF
>TRBJ1-1|TRBV29-1
CSVGTGTGGEAFF
>TRBJ2-7|TRBV5-4
CASRIPTGAHEQYF
>TRBJ1-1|TRBV30
CAWSVIRTGTHFSEAFF
>TRBJ2-2|TRBV30
CAWSARRGGINTGELFF
>TRBJ2-3|TRBV9
CASSVTGLATDTQYF
>TRBJ2-7|TRBV5-1
CASSLEGQVIYEQYF
>TRBJ1-2|TRBV5-1
CASSLDRGNGYTF
>TRBJ2-3|TRBV2
CASSLSGGAADTQYF
>TRBJ1-5|TRBV29-1
CSVEEVDGQPQHF
>TRBJ1-2|TRBV20-1
CSARPDGGYTF
>TRBJ1-2|TRBV6-5
CASSYSKGQGSGYTF
>TRBJ1-1|TRBV30
CAWVPLTGLEAFF
>TRBJ2-5|TRBV29-1
CSAAQGQETQYF
>TRBJ2-5|TRBV29-1
CSVVPATGGAGTQYF
>TRBJ2-3|TRBV11-3
CASSLSPPTDTQYF
>TRBJ2-7|TRBV27
CASSRTGRGEQYF
>TRBJ2-7|TRBV7-9
CASNPGRDYEQYF
>TRBJ2-1|TRBV15
CATRKRAGPSSYNEQFF
>TRBJ2-2|TRBV7-8
CASSPQPQNTGELFF
>TRBJ1-1|TRBV12-5
CASGLVGAEAFF
>TRBJ2-7|TRBV11-1
CASSSAAEQYF
>TRBJ2-7|TRBV4-2
CASSPSGYEQYF
>TRBJ2-1|TRBV4-1
CASSQDIRDRVGNEQFF
>TRBJ2-2|TRBV7-3
CASSPGLAGGELFF
>TRBJ1-2|TRBV30
CACGIVVVGYTF
>TRBJ2-7|TRBV2
CASSELNEQYF
>TRBJ2-2|TRBV7-2
CASSFRQGATGELFF
>TRBJ1-2|TRBV30
CAWNHRAPGYTF
>TRBJ2-1|TRBV9
CASSVVSGGNEQFF
>TRBJ1-2|TRBV2
CASTRGQGYTF
>TRBJ2-6|TRBV5-1
CASSLAASGANVLTF
>TRBJ2-3|TRBV30
CAWSVSMDTQYF
>TRBJ2-5|TRBV5-1
CASSRDRTGAQETQYF
>TRBJ1-6|TRBV2
CASLAQDSPLHF
>TRBJ2-5|TRBV5-5
CASSFTSAGAFQETQYF
>TRBJ2-1|TRBV29-1
CSVEDRAPGYNEQFF
>TRBJ1-2|TRBV2
CASSVTVPPTYGYTF
>TRBJ2-5|TRBV11-2
CATSGTYQETQYF
>TRBJ2-5|TRBV29-1
CSVRGDTQETQYF
>TRBJ2-2|TRBV5-4
CASSKETPLAGGGELFF
>TRBJ1-5|TRBV7-9
CASQESDSNQPQHF
>TRBJ2-5|TRBV19
CASSMVAETQYF
>TRBJ1-2|TRBV29-1
CSFLGESYGYTF
>TRBJ1-2|TRBV29-1
CSVAGTANYGYTF
>TRBJ2-7|TRBV7-9
CASSFEGTRYEQYF
>TRBJ2-7|TRBV25-1
CASRGGPGSSYEQYF
>TRBJ1-1|TRBV5-1
CASSTGTGGLMNTEAFF
>TRBJ2-2|TRBV11-2
CASSLDLPGGPTGELFF
>TRBJ2-7|TRBV4-1
CASSHLGGSYEQYF
>TRBJ2-1|TRBV30
CAWSDERYSYNEQFF